These 21 T cell receptor beta chains were all obtained from the same sample, sequenced in a study of blood T cell repertoires in COVID-19. TCRdb's copy holds only in-frame clones and misses some; the assay was immunoSEQ multiplex PCR. There are about 36,000 clones in the sample; approximately 80% occur only once, and approximately 15% lies in the top ten. Sequencing used peripheral blood. The source is a human donor in a cohort sampled during active COVID-19.

The chain employs TRBV5-6 and TRBJ2-3, with D possibly matching TRBD1 (5 bases). Trimming took off 3 bases at V and 5 bases at J, with 13 bases between the two ends. The CDR3 length is 14 residues. Germline-derived CDR1 and CDR2 are SGHDT and YYEEEE. CDR3 residues: CASSSGLGRDTQYF. In DNA, the CDR3 is TGTGCCAGCAGCTCAGGGTTGGGAAGAGATACGCAGTATTTT.

The J gene is TRBJ2-1, the V gene TRBV11-1; TRBD1 aligns across 9 bases. The CDR3 runs 14 residues. Germline CDR1 SGHAT, CDR2 FQDESV (reference sequence). V lost 11 bases and J lost 3; bases outside the gene matches: 8. CDR3 nucleotide sequence: TGTGCCGCCATCAACAGGGGGCGCTACAATGAGCAGTTCTTC. Its protein product is CAAINRGRYNEQFF.

The chain couples TRBV6-1 to TRBJ2-7, with 7 bases lining up with TRBD1. CDR3 length: 14 amino acids. Germline-derived CDR1 and CDR2 are MNHNS and SASEGT. V dropped 3 bases and J dropped 3; count of bases not matched to a gene: 5. This CDR3 reads CASSEPGQNYEQYF. CDR3 nucleotides: TGTGCCAGCAGTGAGCCGGGACAGAACTACGAGCAGTACTTC.

The rearrangement links TRBV11-2 to TRBJ1-4; D remains unclear. Trimming stripped 0 bases from V and 8 bases from J, with 7 bases between. The CDR3 covers 13 residues. The germline V gene has CDR1 SGHAT and CDR2 FQNNGV. In DNA form, the CDR3 reads TGTGCCAGCAGCTTAGAACTAAGGGAAAAACTGTTTTTT. Amino acid sequence: CASSLELREKLFF.

V is TRBV4-3 and J is TRBJ2-2, with a possible D match to TRBD1 (5 bases). Germline V gene sequence: CDR1 LGHNA, CDR2 YSLEER. Trimming pared 0 bases from V and 12 bases from J, leaving 14 bases between. CDR3 length: 14 residues. In nucleotides, the CDR3 is TGCGCCAGCAGCCAAGAGCAGGGTCTAGGGAAGCTGTTTTTT. As protein: CASSQEQGLGKLFF.

This rearrangement joins TRBV5-1 to TRBJ1-2; 9 bases fit TRBD1. Germline CDR1 and CDR2: SGHRS and YFSETQ. Trimming cost V 3 bases and J 2 bases; bases outside gene matches: 5. CDR3 length: 15 residues. Written as DNA, the CDR3 is TGCGCCAGCAGCTCCGGGACAGGGAGAAACTATGGCTACACCTTC. Translated, it gives CASSSGTGRNYGYTF.

The CDR3 nucleotides are TGTGCCAGCAGTTATTACGAGTCACCCCTCCACTTT. Translating it yields CASSYYESPLHF. J is TRBJ1-6 and V is TRBV27; no definite D call. Germline CDR1 reads MNHEY; CDR2 reads SMNVEV (reference sequence). The germline V and J ends were trimmed by 4 bases and 10 bases, with 8 bases remaining between them. The CDR3 is made up of 12 amino acids.

In this sample, this clone turned up a few times. The V call is TRBV6-5, the J call TRBJ1-2, with a tentative D call TRBD1 (6 bases). In germline, CDR1 is MNHEY, CDR2 SVGAGI. V was cut by 2 bases and J by 6 bases, with 10 bases left in between. CDR3 size: 13 residues. The CDR3 DNA reads as TGTGCCAGCAGTTACGGTCAGGGGAATGGCTACACCTTC. Amino acid sequence: CASSYGQGNGYTF.

The rearrangement links TRBV7-2 to TRBJ2-3; no definite D call. The CDR3 totals 13 residues. The germline gives CDR1 SGHTA, CDR2 FQGNSA. With 4 bases removed from V and 2 bases from J, the gap between germline ends came to 7 bases. The CDR3 reads CASSYSITDTQYF. The CDR3 nucleotides are TGTGCCAGCAGCTACTCTATCACAGATACGCAGTATTTT.

The chain couples TRBV7-3 to TRBJ2-3; 9 bases are shared with TRBD1. This CDR3 is 15 amino acids long. The trim removed 4 bases at V and 4 bases at J, leaving 6 bases unmatched. Germline CDR1 is SGHTA and CDR2 is FQGTGA. CDR3 DNA: TGTGCCAGCAGCTCTTACAGGGGGCCGGCAGATACGCAGTATTTT. This gives the protein CASSSYRGPADTQYF.

This clone has just one count. V and J are TRBV30 and TRBJ2-4; TRBD2 matches at 12 bases. V gave up 0 bases and J gave up 1 base; unmatched junction bases: 16. Germline CDR1 is GTSNPN and CDR2 is SVGIG (reference sequence). This CDR3 has 21 amino acids. The CDR3, as DNA: TGTGCCTGGAGTGTACAACCCCGGACTAGCGGGACTCCCTCGGCCAAAAACATTCAGTACTTC. Its translation: CAWSVQPRTSGTPSAKNIQYF.

The chain links TRBV6-5 to TRBJ1-4; D gene ambiguous. Germline-derived CDR1 and CDR2 are MNHEY and SVGAGI. The CDR3 spans 15 residues. Trimming pared 6 bases from V and 3 bases from J, leaving 14 bases between. The CDR3 loop reads CASRPGRVSNEKLFF. CDR3 nucleotide sequence: TGTGCCAGCAGGCCCGGGAGGGTGTCTAATGAAAAACTGTTTTTT.

The chain has TRBV2 and TRBJ2-7; 7 nucleotides match TRBD1. The CDR3 loop spans 14 amino acids. Germline assignment: CDR1 SNHLY and CDR2 FYNNEI. Unmatched junction bases numbered 9, after V lost 5 bases and J lost 5 bases. In DNA, the CDR3 is TGTGCCAGCAGTACCCCCGGGACAGTTAACGAGCAGTACTTC. Encoded protein: CASSTPGTVNEQYF.

The chain joins TRBV3-1 (or the pseudogene TRBV3-2) to TRBJ1-4, with D possibly matching TRBD1 (6 bases). Trimming removed 4 bases at V and 11 bases at J, with 20 bases between. Germline assignment: CDR1 LGHDT and CDR2 YNNKEL (reference sequence). This CDR3 has 15 amino acids. CDR3 DNA: TGTGCCAGCAGCCCCCCCGGACAGTCCATACCTAAACTGTTTTTT. Residues: CASSPPGQSIPKLFF.

The genes are TRBV10-3 and TRBJ2-1, with 12 bases identical to TRBD2. Germline CDR1 and CDR2: ENHRY and SYGVKD. The junction had 12 bases not matched to a gene; V was cut back by 11 bases and J by 7 bases. The CDR3 sequence is 15 residues long. The CDR3 DNA reads TGTGCCCCGAACTGCCCTAGCGGGGGGGCAAATGAGCAGTTCTTC. Its translation is CAPNCPSGGANEQFF.

The J gene is TRBJ2-4, the V gene TRBV5-6; 7 bases agree with TRBD2. Trimming removed 2 bases from V and 0 bases from J; junction bases left unmatched: 5. The CDR3 length is 16 residues. Germline V gene lookup returns CDR1 SGHDT and CDR2 YYEEEE. CDR3 nucleotide sequence: TGTGCCAGCAGCTTCCTAGCGGATGTAGCCAAAAACATTCAGTACTTC. Amino acid sequence: CASSFLADVAKNIQYF.

The V and J genes are TRBV7-9 and TRBJ2-1, with unresolved D. The CDR3 spans 11 residues. V was shortened by 4 bases and J by 9 bases, with 7 bases between the two germline ends. CDR1 SEHNR and CDR2 FQNEAQ come from the germline V gene (reference sequence). The CDR3 DNA reads as TGTGCCAGCAGCTACGAGAGTGAGCAGTTCTTC. This encodes CASSYESEQFF. Looking up the rest from reference TRBV7-9 and TRBJ2-1 gives the full variable domain: DTGVSQNPRHKITKRGQNVTFRCDPISEHNRLYWYRQTLGQGPEFLTYFQNEAQLEKSRLLSDRFSAERPKGSFSTLEIQRTEQGDSAMYLCASSYESEQFFGPGTRLTVL.

This clone has a handful of counts. CDR3 sequence reads: CASSLRDSTYEQYF. In nucleotides, the CDR3 is TGTGCCAGCAGCCTCCGGGACAGTACCTACGAGCAGTACTTC. J is TRBJ2-7 and V is TRBV27, with 7 bases matching TRBD1. Germline V gives CDR1 MNHEY, CDR2 SMNVEV (reference sequence). This CDR3 region has 14 residues. Trimming took 6 bases from V and 2 from J; bases not matched to a gene: 7.

This clone ranks as medium-sized (0.01 to 0.1%). The chain recombines TRBV5-4 with TRBJ2-7; TRBD1 matches 11 bases. The germline V gene has CDR1 SGHNT and CDR2 YYREEE (reference sequence). V dropped 4 bases and J dropped 3; count of bases not matched to a gene: 6. This CDR3 has 15 residues. CDR3 protein: CASSLPGQGGYEQYF. The CDR3 region has the DNA TGTGCCAGCAGCCTACCGGGACAGGGGGGCTACGAGCAGTACTTC.

The CDR3 here is CSASMSHDGYTF. The CDR3 nucleotides read TGCAGTGCTAGTATGTCCCATGATGGCTACACCTTC. The rearrangement joins TRBV20-1 to TRBJ1-2; unclear D gene. The length of the CDR3 is 12 residues. V was clipped by 3 bases and J by 6 bases, with 11 bases between them. Looked up from germline, CDR1 is DFQATT and CDR2 is SNEGSKA (reference sequence).

This clone ranks as medium-sized (0.01 to 0.1%). Compared with germline, one end of the junction differs, possibly owing to a read error. The genes are TRBV3-1 (or the pseudogene TRBV3-2) and TRBJ2-4, with TRBD1 matching 9 bases. This CDR3 is built from 14 residues. CDR1 LGHDT and CDR2 YNNKEL come from the germline V gene (reference sequence). CDR3 coding DNA: TGTGCCAGCAGCCAAGGGGGACAGGGTTCACGGTTGGACTTC. This encodes CASSQGGQGSRLDF.